Listed below are T cell receptor beta chains from one sample, sequenced in a study of Graves' ophthalmopathy and Graves' hyperthyroidism. One entry per CDR3 protein, called by TCRdb with MiXCR from the multiplex PCR reads. The sample records a few hundred thousand distinct CDR3 sequences, roughly 39% being singletons. The specimen was peripheral blood or thyroid tissue (not recorded which). These receptors were obtained from an adult man with Graves' hyperthyroidism. Both conserved end residues are part of each CDR3. A D gene is named only where the DNA matches it firmly. Clone size appears in some rows only: once, few, many, or a class for an expanded clone.

j_call,cdr3_length,v_call,d_call,clone_size,cdr3_aa,cdr3_nt
TRBJ2-7,14,TRBV29-1,TRBD1,many,CSVEGGAGGIGQYF,TGCAGCGTTGAAGGGGGCGCAGGGGGCATCGGGCAGTACTTC
TRBJ2-5,17,TRBV20-1,.,once,CSARGAGQGQSNQPQYF,TGCAGTGCTAGGGGAGCGGGTCAGGGACAGAGCAATCAGCCCCAGTACTTC
TRBJ1-1,13,TRBV12-3/TRBV12-4,.,.,CASSPLGGGRAFF,TGTGCCAGCAGTCCCCTCGGGGGGGGCCGGGCTTTCTTT
TRBJ2-1,14,TRBV10-2,.,.,CASSGPGQGNEQFF,TGCGCCAGCAGCGGACCGGGGCAGGGTAATGAGCAGTTCTTC
TRBJ1-2,14,TRBV4-2,.,few,CANSQDGGAYGYTF,TGTGCCAACAGCCAAGATGGGGGGGCCTATGGCTACACCTTC
TRBJ1-2,12,TRBV5-6,.,many,CASSQTNYGYTF,TGTGCCAGCAGCCAGACTAACTATGGCTACACCTTC
TRBJ2-3,13,TRBV7-2,.,many,CASSLEAGDTQYF,TGTGCCAGCAGCTTGGAAGCTGGAGATACGCAGTATTTT
TRBJ1-2,13,TRBV5-1,.,many,CASSLEGYYGYTF,TGCGCCAGCAGCTTGGAAGGGTACTATGGCTACACCTTC
TRBJ2-7,14,TRBV7-9,TRBD1,many,CASSPRTGTYEQYF,TGTGCCAGCAGCCCCCGGACAGGCACCTACGAGCAGTACTTC
TRBJ2-5,14,TRBV5-8,.,many,CASSLVDNQETQYF,TGTGCCAGCAGCTTGGTAGACAACCAAGAGACCCAGTACTTC
TRBJ2-1,12,TRBV10-3,.,.,CATLETGNEQFF,TGTGCCACCCTGGAAACAGGGAATGAGCAGTTCTTC
TRBJ1-6,16,TRBV2,TRBD1,many,CASALLPGQYNSPLHF,TGTGCCAGCGCCCTTCTTCCGGGACAGTATAATTCACCCCTCCACTTT
TRBJ2-7,15,TRBV20-1,TRBD1,many,CSARNPGTVGGEQYF,TGCAGTGCTAGAAACCCCGGGACAGTAGGCGGTGAGCAGTACTTC
TRBJ1-1,14,TRBV28,.,few,CASSRPTENTEAFF,TGTGCCAGCAGTAGACCGACAGAGAACACTGAAGCTTTCTTT
TRBJ1-1,16,TRBV15,.,many,CATSRDDPFLNTEAFF,TGTGCCACCAGCAGAGATGATCCATTCCTGAACACTGAAGCTTTCTTT
TRBJ2-3,16,TRBV7-2,TRBD2,few,CASSFDLAGSTDTQYF,TGTGCCAGCAGCTTTGATCTAGCGGGGAGCACAGATACGCAGTATTTT
TRBJ2-7,15,TRBV7-2,.,.,CASSRRFGTPYEQYF,TGTGCCAGCAGCCGAAGGTTCGGGACACCCTACGAGCAGTACTTC
TRBJ2-7,16,TRBV10-2,TRBD2,many,CASTLDGTSGRDEQYF,TGCGCCAGCACTCTCGACGGGACTAGCGGGAGGGACGAGCAGTACTTC
TRBJ2-5,15,TRBV20-1,.,few,CSARDSGEVVETQYF,TGCAGTGCTAGAGATAGTGGGGAAGTCGTAGAGACCCAGTACTTC
TRBJ1-4,17,TRBV5-1,.,.,CASSLEAQGRANEKLFF,TGCGCCAGCAGCTTGGAAGCCCAGGGGCGGGCTAATGAAAAACTGTTTTTT
TRBJ2-7,15,TRBV4-2,TRBD2,few,CASSQAFGLAYEQYF,TGTGCCAGCAGCCAAGCTTTTGGACTAGCTTACGAGCAGTACTTC
TRBJ2-5,15,TRBV6-1,.,few,CASSGDLQVRETQYF,TGTGCCAGCAGTGGGGACCTACAGGTTAGAGAGACCCAGTACTTC
TRBJ2-7,14,TRBV5-1,TRBD1,many,CASSEQGDLYEQYF,TGCGCCAGCAGCGAACAGGGGGACCTATACGAGCAGTACTTC
TRBJ1-6,16,TRBV10-3,.,many,CAISSTLAGGNSPLHF,TGTGCCATCAGTTCCACTCTCGCCGGGGGCAATTCACCCCTCCACTTT
TRBJ2-5,17,TRBV6-1,TRBD2,many,CASSGRSWPGLAETQYF,TGTGCCAGCAGCGGACGATCGTGGCCGGGACTAGCAGAGACCCAGTACTTC
TRBJ2-6,16,TRBV20-1,TRBD2,.,CSARDTGRPGANVLTF,TGCAGTGCTAGAGATACCGGGAGGCCCGGGGCCAACGTCCTGACTTTC
TRBJ2-2,10,TRBV29-1,.,.,CSVISGELFF,TGCAGCGTTATTAGTGGGGAGCTGTTTTTT
TRBJ1-1,11,TRBV6-1,.,many,CASSLTPEAFF,TGTGCCAGCAGTCTTACACCTGAAGCTTTCTTT
TRBJ2-5,13,TRBV20-1,.,many,CSANSEHQETQYF,TGCAGTGCTAACAGCGAACACCAAGAGACCCAGTACTTC
TRBJ1-1,14,TRBV20-1,.,many,CSAQTIEGNTEAFF,TGCAGTGCCCAAACAATCGAGGGGAACACTGAAGCTTTCTTT
TRBJ1-5,13,TRBV2,.,many,CASSGVLGQPQHF,TGTGCCAGTTCAGGGGTGCTTGGGCAGCCCCAGCATTTT
TRBJ1-1,15,TRBV5-1,.,many,CASGTGGTVNTEAFF,TGCGCCAGCGGGACGGGGGGGACGGTGAACACTGAAGCTTTCTTT
TRBJ1-2,16,TRBV5-5,TRBD1,.,CASSPPDRGRRNGYTF,TGTGCCAGCTCACCACCGGACAGGGGGCGGCGAAATGGCTACACCTTC
TRBJ1-1,15,TRBV20-1,.,few,CSAREVFTGKTEAFF,TGCAGTGCTAGAGAGGTCTTTACAGGGAAAACTGAAGCTTTCTTT
TRBJ2-5,14,TRBV20-1,TRBD2,many,CSVATSGGQETQYF,TGCAGTGTTGCCACTAGCGGGGGACAAGAGACCCAGTACTTC
TRBJ2-5,14,TRBV6-5,.,few,CASSKSSVRGTQYF,TGTGCCAGCAGCAAAAGCTCAGTCCGAGGGACCCAGTACTTC
TRBJ2-7,16,TRBV7-9,TRBD1,many,CASSAWGGQGGYEQYF,TGTGCCAGCAGCGCGTGGGGGGGACAGGGGGGGTACGAGCAGTACTTC
TRBJ2-1,14,TRBV5-1,.,.,CASNGEWTGDEQFF,TGCGCCAGCAATGGGGAGTGGACTGGGGATGAGCAGTTCTTC
TRBJ1-1,13,TRBV10-3,.,.,CAISGQYNTEAFF,TGTGCCATCAGCGGACAGTATAACACTGAAGCTTTCTTT
TRBJ1-5,14,TRBV12-3/TRBV12-4,.,many,CASSQDRNHQPQHF,TGTGCCAGCAGCCAAGACAGAAACCATCAGCCCCAGCATTTT
TRBJ1-5,17,TRBV19,TRBD1,many,CASSTHPGQGANQPQHF,TGTGCCAGTAGTACCCACCCAGGACAGGGGGCTAACCAGCCCCAGCATTTT
TRBJ1-6,15,TRBV27,.,few,CASSPRGREDSPLHF,TGTGCCAGCAGCCCCAGGGGCAGGGAGGATTCACCCCTCCACTTT
TRBJ1-5,15,TRBV20-1,.,many,CSARDIVDSNQPQHF,TGCAGTGCCAGAGACATAGTTGATAGCAATCAGCCCCAGCATTTT
TRBJ1-1,13,TRBV3-1,.,many,CASSQKGNTEAFF,TGTGCCAGCAGCCAGAAAGGCAACACTGAAGCTTTCTTT
TRBJ2-5,21,TRBV7-9,TRBD2,.,CASSSLRPPGLAGGQGETQHF,TGTGCCAGCAGTTCATTACGACCTCCGGGACTAGCGGGAGGCCAGGGAGAGACCCAGCACTTC
TRBJ1-5,17,TRBV7-2,.,.,CASSQEQPGPGNQPQHF,TGTGCCAGCAGCCAAGAACAGCCAGGGCCCGGCAATCAGCCCCAGCATTTT
TRBJ2-7,13,TRBV24-1,.,.,CATSPGAINEQYF,TGTGCCACCAGCCCGGGGGCTATCAACGAGCAGTACTTC
TRBJ2-7,14,TRBV7-9,.,many,CASSLAGTSYEQYF,TGTGCCAGCAGCTTAGCTGGCACATCCTACGAGCAGTACTTC
TRBJ1-6,13,TRBV29-1,TRBD1,.,CSVMTGGNSPLHF,TGCAGCGTGATGACAGGGGGGAATTCACCCCTCCACTTT
TRBJ1-6,16,TRBV20-1,.,many,CSARGTGSSYNSPLHF,TGCAGTGCTAGAGGTACAGGGAGCTCCTATAATTCACCCCTCCACTTT
TRBJ1-1,14,TRBV16,.,few,CASSQSLGNTEAFF,TGTGCCAGCAGCCAATCGCTAGGGAACACTGAAGCTTTCTTT
TRBJ2-2,16,TRBV30,TRBD2,.,CAWKTLAGTNTGELFF,TGTGCCTGGAAGACACTAGCGGGGACGAACACCGGGGAGCTGTTTTTT
TRBJ2-7,14,TRBV7-3,TRBD1,few,CASSLDRVGNEQYF,TGTGCCAGCAGCTTAGACAGGGTAGGCAATGAGCAGTACTTC
TRBJ2-5,13,TRBV19,.,many,CASKAGPLETQYF,TGTGCCAGTAAGGCAGGGCCACTGGAGACCCAGTACTTC
TRBJ1-1,14,TRBV12-3/TRBV12-4,.,many,CASSLTAGYTEAFF,TGTGCCAGCAGTTTGACCGCAGGGTACACTGAAGCTTTCTTT
TRBJ2-5,16,TRBV14,.,.,CASSRLGQGGQETQYF,TGTGCCAGCAGCCGACTCGGACAAGGGGGACAAGAGACCCAGTACTTC
TRBJ2-5,13,TRBV2,.,.,CASKGGSLNEQYF,TGTGCCAGCAAGGGGGGTAGCCTCAATGAGCAGTACTTC
TRBJ1-5,16,TRBV28,TRBD1,.,CASSLPGGLGNQPQHF,TGTGCCAGCAGCCTACCAGGGGGCCTAGGGAATCAGCCCCAGCATTTT
TRBJ1-2,13,TRBV2,.,.,CASRIGMGDGYTF,TGTGCCAGCAGGATAGGGATGGGGGATGGCTACACCTTC